This passage covers 9 T cell receptor beta chains from one sample sequenced in a study of blood T cells in healthy people across ages. Alongside a J-beta primer mix, a sample-barcoded 5' primer served in a second PCR lasting roughly 7 to 11 cycles. TCRdb re-called the 5' RACE reads through MiXCR, storing one row per CDR3 protein. In the table there are 700,000 or so distinct CDR3 sequences, approximately 22% of which are singletons. The specimen was blood. The receptors shown here come from a man in his 70s in good health.

The chain combines TRBV6-6 with TRBJ2-3, with D tentatively TRBD1 or TRBD2 (7 bases each). This CDR3 has 15 residues. CDR1 and CDR2 from the germline V gene are MNHNY and SVGAGI (reference sequence). V was cut by 2 bases and J by 5 bases, with 14 bases left in between. The CDR3 loop reads CASSYGGGGRDTQYF. The CDR3 DNA reads TGTGCCAGCAGTTACGGGGGAGGGGGCAGAGATACGCAGTATTTT.

This clonotype came up a few times. The chain has TRBV14 and TRBJ2-1; maybe TRBD1 (8 bases). The CDR3 is made up of 17 amino acids. Trimming pared 3 bases from V and 8 bases from J, leaving 23 bases between. Germline loops: CDR1 SGHDN, CDR2 FVKESK. Written as DNA, the CDR3 is TGTGCCAGCAGCCAGGACAGGGTTGCAGTACGGGAGGATGAGCAGTTCTTC. Protein: CASSQDRVAVREDEQFF.

The chain employs TRBV6-6 and TRBJ2-5, with D unresolved. CDR3 length: 16 amino acids. V was pared by 0 bases and J by 1 base, with 12 bases between. Per germline, CDR1 MNHNY and CDR2 SVGAGI (reference sequence). The CDR3 spells CASSYSWRPPQETQYF. The CDR3 coding sequence is TGTGCCAGCAGTTACTCGTGGAGACCCCCCCAAGAGACCCAGTACTTC.

A few counts support this clonotype. The V call is TRBV5-1, the J call TRBJ1-1; D may be TRBD1 (6 bases). Germline loops: CDR1 SGHRS, CDR2 YFSETQ. The CDR3 runs 15 residues. Trimming removed 0 bases at V and 4 bases at J, with 13 bases between. CDR3: CASSLEWGAGTEAFF. DNA of the CDR3: TGCGCCAGCAGCTTGGAATGGGGGGCCGGCACTGAAGCTTTCTTT.

In its sample, this clonotype was seen a few times. The chain has TRBV2 and TRBJ2-2, with D perhaps TRBD1 (5 bases). The V gene's germline CDR1 is SNHLY and CDR2 FYNNEI. This CDR3 contains 15 residues. V was trimmed by 4 bases and J by 4 bases, leaving 13 bases between them. The CDR3 loop is CASSVRAGFTGELFF. CDR3 bases: TGTGCCAGCAGTGTAAGGGCAGGGTTCACCGGGGAGCTGTTTTTT. Filled out from reference TRBV2 and TRBJ2-2, the complete variable domain reads EPEVTQTPSHQVTQMGQEVILRCVPISNHLYFYWYRQILGQKVEFLVSFYNNEISEKSEIFDDQFSVERPDGSNFTLKIRSTKLEDSAMYFCASSVRAGFTGELFFGEGSRLTVL.

V usage is TRBV10-3 and J usage is TRBJ2-1; 10 bases align to TRBD2. Germline values: CDR1 ENHRY, CDR2 SYGVKD. Trimming at V came to 5 bases and at J to 7 bases, leaving 8 bases not matched to a gene. The length of the CDR3 is 15 residues. CDR3 sequence reads: CAISPLAGALNEQFF. CDR3 DNA: TGTGCCATCAGTCCCCTAGCGGGAGCCCTGAATGAGCAGTTCTTC.

This chain joins TRBV20-1 and TRBJ2-1, with D tentatively TRBD2 (6 bases). The end of the DNA is better explained by TRBJ2-7, so the J call may be wrong. CDR1 is DFQATT and CDR2 is SNEGSKA in the germline V gene (reference sequence). This CDR3 spans 12 amino acids. Here the CDR3 DNA reads TGCAGTGCCCCTGGGGAGGCCTACGAGCAGTACTTC. It specifies CSAPGEAYEQYF.

In this sample, this clonotype turned up a few times. The rearrangement joins TRBV12-3 or TRBV12-4 to TRBJ2-1; D unclear. The CDR3 totals 15 residues. Trimming took off 3 bases at V and 0 bases at J, with 9 bases between the two ends. This CDR3 is CASSFFPCSYNEQFF. In nucleotides, the CDR3 is TGTGCCAGCAGTTTTTTCCCTTGCTCCTACAATGAGCAGTTCTTC.

At least ten counts were recorded for this clonotype. The chain is built from TRBV18 and TRBJ2-5, with unresolved D. From germline, CDR1 is KGHSH and CDR2 LQKENI. V was pared by 2 bases and J by 5 bases, with 9 bases between. The CDR3 covers 13 residues. In DNA form, the CDR3 reads TGTGCCAGCTCACCAGGGCAATCCGAGACCCAGTACTTC. Amino acid sequence: CASSPGQSETQYF.